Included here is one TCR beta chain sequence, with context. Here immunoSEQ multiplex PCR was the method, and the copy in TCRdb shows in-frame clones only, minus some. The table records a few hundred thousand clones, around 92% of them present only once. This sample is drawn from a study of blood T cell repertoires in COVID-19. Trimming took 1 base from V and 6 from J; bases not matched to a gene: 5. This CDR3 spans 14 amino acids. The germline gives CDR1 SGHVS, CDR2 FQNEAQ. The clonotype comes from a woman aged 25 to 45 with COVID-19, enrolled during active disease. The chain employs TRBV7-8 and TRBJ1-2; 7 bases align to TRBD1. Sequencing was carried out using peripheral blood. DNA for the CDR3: TGTGCCAGCAGCTTAGGAGGACAGGTGGATGGCTACACCTTC. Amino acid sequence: CASSLGGQVDGYTF.